The 10 T cell receptor beta chains presented below share a single source sample, sequenced in a study of beta chain features in type 1 diabetes. Study results and limitations: Researchers report that Type 1 diabetes patients had moderately but significantly shorter TCRB CDR3s across all four CD4+ subsets.

The authors reverse transcribed all of the isolated RNA, so sequencing captured expressed TCRB transcripts. The repertoire was sequenced with immunoSEQ multiplex PCR; TCRdb's copy has only in-frame clones and lacks some. The sample records nearly 700,000 clones, about an eighth being singletons. No antigen is known for these receptors. The sample comprised naive CD4+ T cells from blood. All receptors derive from a man between 18 and 29 years old with type 1 diabetes.

V usage is TRBV20-1 and J usage is TRBJ2-1, with D uncertain. Germline CDR1 is DFQATT and CDR2 is SNEGSKA (reference sequence). The CDR3 sequence is 11 residues long. The V end was cut by 4 bases, the J end by 5 bases, with 6 bases between. CDR3 nucleotides: TGCAGTGCTACTATGAACAATGAGCAGTTCTTC. As protein: CSATMNNEQFF.

V usage is TRBV4-1 and J usage is TRBJ2-7; D remains unclear. The V end was cut by 1 base, the J end by 2 bases, with 6 bases between. Germline lookup yields CDR1 MGHRA and CDR2 YSYEKL. The CDR3 length is 13 residues. The CDR3 here is CASSQGGPYEQYF. CDR3 nucleotide sequence: TGCGCCAGCAGCCAAGGCGGCCCCTACGAGCAGTACTTC.

This clone appeared a few times. The chain employs TRBV11-3 and TRBJ2-2; D is unclear. The CDR3 length is 11 residues. Trimming left V 0 bases short and J 13 bases short, with 6 bases between. CDR1 is SGHNT, CDR2 YENEEA, per germline. The CDR3 spells CASSLESLLFF. The CDR3 nucleotides are TGTGCCAGCAGCTTAGAATCCCTGCTGTTTTTT.

The chain recombines TRBV6-1 with TRBJ2-2, with D possibly matching TRBD1 (5 bases). V lost 5 bases, J lost 4 bases, and 11 bases lay in between. Germline CDR1 is MNHNS and CDR2 is SASEGT. CDR3 size: 14 residues. The CDR3 DNA reads as TGTGCCAGCAGTATGAGCAGGGTCACCGGGGAGCTGTTTTTT. As protein: CASSMSRVTGELFF.

This clone is a singleton in its sample. The chain links TRBV28 to TRBJ2-4, with 7 bases matching TRBD2. The V gene end was trimmed by 6 bases and the J gene end by 5 bases; junction bases not matched to a gene: 10. Germline-derived CDR1 and CDR2 are MDHEN and SYDVKM. CDR3 length: 15 amino acids. CDR3 amino acids: CASSPSGRGENIQYF. DNA for the CDR3: TGTGCCAGCAGCCCCTCTGGCCGGGGGGAAAACATTCAGTACTTC.

Details on this clone: The sample contains more than one DNA sequence encoding this CDR3. The chain has TRBV30 and TRBJ2-7; D perhaps matches TRBD2 (5 bases). This CDR3 has 11 residues. Between the trimmed V and J ends, which lost 1 base and 5 bases, there was a span of 6 bases. Per germline, CDR1 GTSNPN and CDR2 SVGIG (reference sequence). CDR3 loop: CAWSAGNEQYF. CDR3 in DNA: TGTGCCTGGAGTGCGGGGAACGAGCAGTACTTC.

The CDR3 protein is CATRRDEGNEQFF. The DNA of the CDR3 is TGTGCCACCCGAAGGGATGAGGGAAATGAGCAGTTCTTC. The V gene is TRBV10-3, the J gene TRBJ2-1, with D maybe TRBD2 (5 bases). CDR1 and CDR2 from the germline V gene are ENHRY and SYGVKD. The CDR3 extends over 13 amino acids. Trimming removed 10 bases at V and 7 bases at J, with 17 bases between.

The chain couples TRBV29-1 to TRBJ1-2, with D perhaps TRBD1 (5 bases). Germline V gene sequence: CDR1 SQVTM, CDR2 ANQGSEA. The V end lost 7 bases, the J end lost 4 bases, and 16 bases lay between the germline ends. The CDR3 spans 13 residues. The CDR3 sequence is CSAEGREGYGYTF. The CDR3 nucleotides are TGCAGCGCAGAAGGCAGGGAGGGCTATGGCTACACCTTC.

This clone was counted between two and nine times. J is TRBJ2-4 and V is TRBV21-1. TRBV21-1 is listed as a pseudogene. This CDR3 comprises 16 residues. The CDR3 nucleotides read TGTGCCAGCAGCCCCCTCGGACCTTGTCTTAGAAACATTCAGTACTTC. Amino acids: CASSPLGPCLRNIQYF.

V gene TRBV4-1 combines with J gene TRBJ1-2; 9 positions agree with TRBD1. The CDR3 is 14 amino acids. Germline V gene sequence: CDR1 MGHRA, CDR2 YSYEKL. The V segment lost 4 bases and the J segment 3 bases; nucleotides outside the gene matches: 3. CDR3 coding DNA: TGCGCCAGCAGCCCCACAGGGGGCGACTATGGCTACACCTTC. Its protein product is CASSPTGGDYGYTF.